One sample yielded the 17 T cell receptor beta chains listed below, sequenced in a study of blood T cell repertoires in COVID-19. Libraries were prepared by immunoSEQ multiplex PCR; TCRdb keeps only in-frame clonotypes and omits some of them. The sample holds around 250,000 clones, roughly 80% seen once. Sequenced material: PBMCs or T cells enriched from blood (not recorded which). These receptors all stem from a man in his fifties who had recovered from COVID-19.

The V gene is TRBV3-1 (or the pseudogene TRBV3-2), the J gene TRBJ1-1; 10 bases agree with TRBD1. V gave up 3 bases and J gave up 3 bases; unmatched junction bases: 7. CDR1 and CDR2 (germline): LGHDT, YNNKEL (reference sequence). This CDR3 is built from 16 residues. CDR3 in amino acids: CASSQDRGVDYTEAFF. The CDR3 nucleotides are TGTGCCAGCAGCCAGGACAGGGGGGTAGATTACACTGAAGCTTTCTTT.

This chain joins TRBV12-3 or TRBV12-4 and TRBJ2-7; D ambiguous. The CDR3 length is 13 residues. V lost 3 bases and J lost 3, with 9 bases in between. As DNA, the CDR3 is TGTGCCAGCAGTTTCCGTATCCTCTACGAGCAGTACTTC. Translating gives CASSFRILYEQYF.

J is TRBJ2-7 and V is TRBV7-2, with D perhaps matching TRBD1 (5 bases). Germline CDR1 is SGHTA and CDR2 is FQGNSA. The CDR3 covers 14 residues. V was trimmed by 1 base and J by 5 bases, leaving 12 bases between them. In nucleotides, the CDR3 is TGTGCCAGCAGCTTAGATCCAGGGATGAACGAGCAGTACTTC. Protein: CASSLDPGMNEQYF.

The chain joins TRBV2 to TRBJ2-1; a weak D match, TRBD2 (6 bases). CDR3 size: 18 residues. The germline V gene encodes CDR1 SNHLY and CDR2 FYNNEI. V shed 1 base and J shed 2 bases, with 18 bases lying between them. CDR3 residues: CASSEVDLFGGTYNEQFF. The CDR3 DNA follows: TGTGCCAGCAGTGAAGTGGATCTTTTCGGGGGAACCTACAATGAGCAGTTCTTC.

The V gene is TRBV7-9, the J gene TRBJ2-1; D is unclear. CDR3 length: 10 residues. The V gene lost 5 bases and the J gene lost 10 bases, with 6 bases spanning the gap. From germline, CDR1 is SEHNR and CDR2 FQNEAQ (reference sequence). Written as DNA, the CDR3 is TGTGCCAGCAGCGTGACAGAGCAGTTCTTC. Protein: CASSVTEQFF.

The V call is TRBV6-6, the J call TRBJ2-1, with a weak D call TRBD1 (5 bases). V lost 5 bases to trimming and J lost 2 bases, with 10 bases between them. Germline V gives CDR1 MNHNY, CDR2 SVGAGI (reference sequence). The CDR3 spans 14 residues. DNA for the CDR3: TGTGCCAGCAGTGACAGTATCGCCTACAATGAGCAGTTCTTC. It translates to CASSDSIAYNEQFF.

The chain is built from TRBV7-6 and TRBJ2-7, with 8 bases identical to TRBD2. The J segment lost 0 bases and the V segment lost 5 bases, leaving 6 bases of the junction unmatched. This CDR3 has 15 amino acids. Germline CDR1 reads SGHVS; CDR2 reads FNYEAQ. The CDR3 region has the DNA TGTGCCAGCAGCCTCAACGGGGGGGGCTCCTACGAGCAGTACTTC. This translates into CASSLNGGGSYEQYF.

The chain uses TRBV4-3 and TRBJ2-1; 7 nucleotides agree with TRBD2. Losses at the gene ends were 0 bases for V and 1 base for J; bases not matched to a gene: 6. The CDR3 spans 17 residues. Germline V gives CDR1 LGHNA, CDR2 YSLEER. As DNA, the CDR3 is TGCGCCAGCAGCCAAGATGCAGCGGGAAGGTCCTACAATGAGCAGTTCTTC. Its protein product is CASSQDAAGRSYNEQFF.

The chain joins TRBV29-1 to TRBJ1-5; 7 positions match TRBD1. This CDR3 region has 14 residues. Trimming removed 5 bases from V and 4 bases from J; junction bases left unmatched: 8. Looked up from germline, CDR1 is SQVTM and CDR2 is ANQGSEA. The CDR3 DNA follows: TGCAGCGTTTCTACCGGGACAGAGAATCAGCCCCAGCATTTT. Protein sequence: CSVSTGTENQPQHF. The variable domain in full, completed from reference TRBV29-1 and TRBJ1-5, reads SAVISQKPSRDICQRGTSLTIQCQVDSQVTMMFWYRQQPGQSLTLIATANQGSEATYESGFVIDKFPISRPNLTFSTLTVSNMSPEDSSIYLCSVSTGTENQPQHFGDGTRLSIL.

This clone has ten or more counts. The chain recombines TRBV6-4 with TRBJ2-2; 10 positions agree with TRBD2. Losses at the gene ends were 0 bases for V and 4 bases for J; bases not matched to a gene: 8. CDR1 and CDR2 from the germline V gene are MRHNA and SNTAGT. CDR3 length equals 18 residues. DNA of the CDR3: TGTGCCAGCAGTGACTCGATTAGGCCTAGCGGGAGCACCGGGGAGCTGTTTTTT. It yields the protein CASSDSIRPSGSTGELFF.

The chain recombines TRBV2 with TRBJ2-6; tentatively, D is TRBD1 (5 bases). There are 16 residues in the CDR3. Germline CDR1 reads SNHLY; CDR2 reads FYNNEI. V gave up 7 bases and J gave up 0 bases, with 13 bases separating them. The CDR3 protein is CASTGDSSSGANVLTF. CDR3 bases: TGTGCCAGCACAGGAGACAGTAGCTCTGGGGCCAACGTCCTGACTTTC.

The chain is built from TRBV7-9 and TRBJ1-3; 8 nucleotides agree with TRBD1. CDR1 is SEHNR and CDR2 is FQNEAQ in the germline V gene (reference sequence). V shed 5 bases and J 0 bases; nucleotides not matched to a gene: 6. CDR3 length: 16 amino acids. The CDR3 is CASSTGQGFSGNTIYF. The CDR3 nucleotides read TGTGCCAGCAGCACCGGACAGGGCTTCTCTGGAAACACCATATATTTT.

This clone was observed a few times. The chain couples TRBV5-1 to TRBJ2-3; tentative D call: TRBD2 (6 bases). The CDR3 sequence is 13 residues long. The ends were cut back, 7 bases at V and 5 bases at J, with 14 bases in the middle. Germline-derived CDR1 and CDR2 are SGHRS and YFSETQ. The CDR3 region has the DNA TGCGCCAGCCCGGGCGGGATAGTAGATACGCAGTATTTT. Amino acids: CASPGGIVDTQYF.

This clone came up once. The DNA for the CDR3 is TGTGCCAGCAGCTTCCGGGCGAAAGGGGACGAGCAGTACTTC. Translating it yields CASSFRAKGDEQYF. The chain has TRBV7-2 and TRBJ2-7, with a weak D call TRBD1 (5 bases). With 3 bases removed from V and 5 bases from J, the gap between germline ends came to 14 bases. The CDR3 extends over 14 amino acids. Germline V gives CDR1 SGHTA, CDR2 FQGNSA. Drawing the rest from reference TRBV7-2 and TRBJ2-7, the complete variable domain is GAGVSQSPSNKVTEKGKDVELRCDPISGHTALYWYRQSLGQGLEFLIYFQGNSAPDKSGLPSDRFSAERTGGSVSTLTIQRTQQEDSAVYLCASSFRAKGDEQYFGPGTRLTVT.

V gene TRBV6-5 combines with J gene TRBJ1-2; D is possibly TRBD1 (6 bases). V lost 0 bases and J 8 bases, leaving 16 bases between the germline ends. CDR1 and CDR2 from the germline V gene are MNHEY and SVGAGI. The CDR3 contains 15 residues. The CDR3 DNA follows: TGTGCCAGCAGTTACTCTTCACGGGCAGGGGTGGGCTACACCTTC. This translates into CASSYSSRAGVGYTF.

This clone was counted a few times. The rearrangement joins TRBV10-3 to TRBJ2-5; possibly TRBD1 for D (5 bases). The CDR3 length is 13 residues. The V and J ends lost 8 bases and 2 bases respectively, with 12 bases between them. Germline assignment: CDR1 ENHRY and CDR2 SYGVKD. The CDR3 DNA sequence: TGTGCCATCTCACGGACAAATCAAGAGACCCAGTACTTC. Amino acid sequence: CAISRTNQETQYF.

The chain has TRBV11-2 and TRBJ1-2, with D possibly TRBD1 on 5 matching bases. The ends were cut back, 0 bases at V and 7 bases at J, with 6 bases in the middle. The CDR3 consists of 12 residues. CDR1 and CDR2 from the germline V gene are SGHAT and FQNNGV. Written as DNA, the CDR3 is TGTGCCAGCAGCTTAGACGGGGGTGGCTACACCTTC. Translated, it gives CASSLDGGGYTF.